The present T cell receptor beta chain was sequenced within a study of T cell repertoires in cytomegalovirus infection. Study-wide context: It can be stated that public TCR beta signatures indicated CMV infection as well as a matching HLA type.

TCRdb redid the calling of the reads with MiXCR, one entry per CDR3 protein. The table shows around 320,000 distinct CDR3 sequences, with 9% to 9.5% occurring only once. Study-level results: There were carriers of CMV plus the relevant HLA, and cumulative public TCR beta family frequency identified them. Across the ex vivo response, the dominant clonotypes were HLA-C-restricted CMV-specific TCR beta clonotypes.

This clonotype was recorded many times. Antigen specificity is unknown. Germline loops: CDR1 LNHDA, CDR2 SQIVND (reference sequence). This CDR3 has 15 amino acids. Trimming took 4 bases from V and 0 from J, leaving 10 bases between them. This clonotype was sampled from a human donor in good health (CMV status not recorded). Some clones in this sample may be carry-over from other donors' samples. Specimen: PBMCs. The V and J genes are TRBV19 and TRBJ2-1, with D tentatively TRBD2 (5 bases). The CDR3: CASSKTGFSYNEQFF. The CDR3 nucleotides read TGTGCCAGTAGTAAAACGGGGTTCTCCTACAATGAGCAGTTCTTC.